In its sample, the clone carrying this T cell receptor (beta chain) was seen a few times. One junction end does not reproduce the germline sequence, and a read error may be involved. The data derive from a study of shared clonotypes between healthy human individuals. Once extracted for a subset, genomic DNA was divided evenly among several immunoSEQ plates. Using immunoSEQ multiplex PCR, the repertoire was profiled, and TCRdb retains in-frame clones only, with some absent. The sample has about 960,000 clones; approximately 76% are singletons. Germline CDR1 KGHSH, CDR2 LQKENI. The CDR3 contains 14 residues.

The chain has TRBV18 and TRBJ1-5, with 7 bases aligning to TRBD1. Material: memory CD4+ T cells sorted from blood. Subset defined: CD45RA-negative fraction. The origin of this receptor is a man aged 18 to 35 in good health. CDR3 sequence (DNA): TGTGCCAGCTCCCCACAGGGGTTGGATCAGCCCCAGCATTTT. This translates into CASSPQGLDQPQHF.